Presented here are 8 T cell receptor beta chains from one specimen sequenced in a study of control samples from healthy donors and cancer patients. Repertoires were generated with immunoSEQ multiplex PCR, while TCRdb's copy carries only in-frame clones and drops some. The table records roughly 64,000 clones, roughly nine tenths of them present only once. The specimen sequenced was PBMCs. These receptors originate from a woman between 45 and 60 years old with colorectal cancer.

The chain carries TRBV10-3 and TRBJ1-2; 7 nucleotides align to TRBD1. In germline, CDR1 is ENHRY, CDR2 SYGVKD. The J segment lost 4 bases and the V segment lost 4 bases, leaving 0 bases of the junction unmatched. This CDR3 is built from 12 residues. For the CDR3, the DNA is TGTGCCATCAGTGGGGACAGCTATGGCTACACCTTC. Amino acid sequence: CAISGDSYGYTF.

This clone showed up just once. The chain recombines TRBV3-1 (or the pseudogene TRBV3-2) with TRBJ2-5; D uncertain. V was cut by 1 base and J by 8 bases, with 8 bases left in between. This CDR3 comprises 12 residues. The germline V gene encodes CDR1 LGHDT and CDR2 YNNKEL (reference sequence). CDR3 nucleotide sequence: TGTGCCAGCAGCCAAGGCCCAGGAACCCAGTACTTC. This sequence encodes CASSQGPGTQYF.

In its sample, this clone was seen a few times. The V gene is TRBV12-5, the J gene TRBJ1-3, with 9 bases fitting TRBD1. V gave up 0 bases and J gave up 2 bases; unmatched junction bases: 5. This CDR3 has 17 amino acids. Looked up from germline, CDR1 is LGHNT and CDR2 is FRNRAP. CDR3 bases: TGTGCTAGTGGTTTGGTGACAGGGGGTTCGGCTGGAAACACCATATATTTT. Its protein is CASGLVTGGSAGNTIYF.

The rearrangement links TRBV30 to TRBJ2-2; 7 positions agree with TRBD1. The V gene's germline CDR1 is GTSNPN and CDR2 SVGIG (reference sequence). The CDR3 is 12 residues long. V was pared by 7 bases and J by 6 bases, with 5 bases of the junction left unmatched. This CDR3 is CALRRGSGELFF. The CDR3 coding sequence is TGTGCCTTACGCAGGGGGTCCGGGGAGCTGTTTTTT. Based on the CDR3 plus reference TRBV30 and TRBJ2-2, the full variable domain is SQTIHQWPATLVQPVGSPLSLECTVEGTSNPNLYWYRQAAGRGLQLLFYSVGIGQISSEVPQNLSASRPQDRQFILSSKKLLLSDSGFYLCALRRGSGELFFGEGSRLTVL.

J is TRBJ2-1 and V is TRBV10-3; 10 bases map to TRBD2. Trimming took 3 bases from V and 5 from J; bases not matched to a gene: 4. CDR1 and CDR2 (germline): ENHRY, SYGVKD. The CDR3 totals 15 residues. CDR3 sequence (DNA): TGTGCCATCAGTGACCAGCGGGGGGGGGACAATGAGCAGTTCTTC. Its translation: CAISDQRGGDNEQFF.

The V gene is TRBV11-2, the J gene TRBJ1-1; TRBD1 agrees at 7 bases. CDR1 and CDR2 (germline): SGHAT, FQNNGV. The CDR3 spans 18 residues. The trim removed 5 bases at V and 0 bases at J, leaving 15 bases unmatched. CDR3 protein: CASSPRGIGGWMNTEAFF. DNA for the CDR3: TGTGCCAGCAGCCCTAGAGGGATAGGGGGCTGGATGAACACTGAAGCTTTCTTT.

This clone was seen only once. The rearrangement joins TRBV5-8 to TRBJ1-2; D might be TRBD1 (5 bases). Trimming removed 1 base from V and 2 bases from J, with 12 bases in between. There are 15 residues in the CDR3. Germline CDR1 reads SGHTS; CDR2 reads YDEGEE. The CDR3 loop reads CASSLRGKGNYGYTF. The CDR3 coding sequence is TGTGCCAGCAGCTTGCGGGGGAAGGGAAACTATGGCTACACCTTC.

This sequence joins TRBV19 and TRBJ1-4; D is ambiguous. The V gene lost 6 bases and the J gene lost 4 bases, with 15 bases spanning the gap. The CDR3 extends over 15 amino acids. Germline CDR1 and CDR2: LNHDA and SQIVND (reference sequence). CDR3 protein: CASRLRGWSNEKLFF. The CDR3 DNA sequence: TGTGCCAGTAGATTGAGAGGGTGGAGTAATGAAAAACTGTTTTTT. The full variable domain, in which reference TRBV19 and TRBJ1-4 provide the parts outside the CDR3, is DGGITQSPKYLFRKEGQNVTLSCEQNLNHDAMYWYRQDPGQGLRLIYYSQIVNDFQKGDIAEGYSVSREKKESFPLTVTSAQKNPTAFYLCASRLRGWSNEKLFFGSGTQLSVL.